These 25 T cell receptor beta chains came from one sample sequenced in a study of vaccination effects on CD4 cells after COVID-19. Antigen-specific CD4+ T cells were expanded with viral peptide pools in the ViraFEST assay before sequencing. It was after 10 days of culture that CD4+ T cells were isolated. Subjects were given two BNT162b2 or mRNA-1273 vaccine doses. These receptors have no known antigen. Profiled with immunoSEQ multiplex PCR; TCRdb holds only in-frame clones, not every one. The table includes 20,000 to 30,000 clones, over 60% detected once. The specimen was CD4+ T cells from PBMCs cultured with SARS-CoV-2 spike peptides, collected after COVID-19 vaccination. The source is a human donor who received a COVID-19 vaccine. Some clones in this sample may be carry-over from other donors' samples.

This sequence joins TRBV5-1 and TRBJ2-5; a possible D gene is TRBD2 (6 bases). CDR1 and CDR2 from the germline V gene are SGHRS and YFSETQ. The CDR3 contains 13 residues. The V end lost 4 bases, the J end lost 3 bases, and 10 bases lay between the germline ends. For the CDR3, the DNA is TGCGCCAGCAGCCTGGGACTCGAAGAGACCCAGTACTTC. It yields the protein CASSLGLEETQYF. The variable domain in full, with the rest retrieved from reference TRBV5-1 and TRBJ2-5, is KAGVTQTPRYLIKTRGQQVTLSCSPISGHRSVSWYQQTPGQGLQFLFEYFSETQRNKGNFPGRFSGRQFSNSRSEMNVSTLELGDSALYLCASSLGLEETQYFGPGTRLLVL.

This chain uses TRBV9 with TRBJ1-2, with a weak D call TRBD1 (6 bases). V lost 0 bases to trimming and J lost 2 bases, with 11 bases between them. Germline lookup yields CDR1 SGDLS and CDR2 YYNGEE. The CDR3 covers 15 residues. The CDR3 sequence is CASSVGGGQNYGYTF. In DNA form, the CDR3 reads TGTGCCAGCAGCGTAGGAGGGGGACAAAACTATGGCTACACCTTC.

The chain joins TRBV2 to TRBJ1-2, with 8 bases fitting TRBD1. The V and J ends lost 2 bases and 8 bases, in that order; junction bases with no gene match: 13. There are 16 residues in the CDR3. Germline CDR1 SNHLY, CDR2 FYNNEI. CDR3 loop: CASSEWGRGRGIGYTF. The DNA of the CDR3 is TGTGCCAGCAGTGAATGGGGCAGGGGGCGCGGAATAGGCTACACCTTC.

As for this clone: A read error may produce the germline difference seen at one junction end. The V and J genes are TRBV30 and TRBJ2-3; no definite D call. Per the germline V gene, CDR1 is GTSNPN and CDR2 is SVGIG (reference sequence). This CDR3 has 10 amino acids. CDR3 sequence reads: CAWGVDTQYF. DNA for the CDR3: TGTGCCTGGGGTGTAGATACGCAGTATTTT.

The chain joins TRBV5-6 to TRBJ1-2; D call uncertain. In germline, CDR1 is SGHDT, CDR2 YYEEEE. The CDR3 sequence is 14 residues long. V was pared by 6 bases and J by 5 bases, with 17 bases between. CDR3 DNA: TGTGCCAGCACCTCTACAGTCGCGGGTTATGGCTACACCTTC. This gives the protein CASTSTVAGYGYTF.

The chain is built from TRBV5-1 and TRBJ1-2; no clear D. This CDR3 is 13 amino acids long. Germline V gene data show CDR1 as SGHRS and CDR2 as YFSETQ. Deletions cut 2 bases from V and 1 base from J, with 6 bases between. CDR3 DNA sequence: TGCGCCAGCAGCTTAACAGATAACTATGGCTACACCTTC. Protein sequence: CASSLTDNYGYTF.

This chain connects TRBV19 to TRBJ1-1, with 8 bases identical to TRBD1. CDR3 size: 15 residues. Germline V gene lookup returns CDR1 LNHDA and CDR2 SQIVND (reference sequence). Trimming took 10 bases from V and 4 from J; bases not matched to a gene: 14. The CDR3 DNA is TGTGCCACGTTAGACCCAGGGGGCTCGAGCACTGAAGCTTTCTTT. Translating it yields CATLDPGGSSTEAFF. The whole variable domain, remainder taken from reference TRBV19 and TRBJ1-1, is DGGITQSPKYLFRKEGQNVTLSCEQNLNHDAMYWYRQDPGQGLRLIYYSQIVNDFQKGDIAEGYSVSREKKESFPLTVTSAQKNPTAFYLCATLDPGGSSTEAFFGQGTRLTVV.

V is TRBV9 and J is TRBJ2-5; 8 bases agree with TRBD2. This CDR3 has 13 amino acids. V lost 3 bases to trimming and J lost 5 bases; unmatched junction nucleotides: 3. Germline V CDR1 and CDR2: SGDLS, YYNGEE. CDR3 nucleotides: TGTGCCAGCAGCGCGGGACTAGTTGAGACCCAGTACTTC. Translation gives CASSAGLVETQYF.

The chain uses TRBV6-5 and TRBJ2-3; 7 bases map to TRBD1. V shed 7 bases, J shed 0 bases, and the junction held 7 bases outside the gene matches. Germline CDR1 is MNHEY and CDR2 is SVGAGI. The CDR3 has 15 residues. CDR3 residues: CASKGATTSTDTQYF. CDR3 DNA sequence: TGTGCCAGCAAGGGGGCAACTACTAGCACAGATACGCAGTATTTT.

The CDR3 nucleotides read TGCGCCAGCAGCACAGGGGGACTAACTAGCACAGATACGCAGTATTTT. Amino acid sequence: CASSTGGLTSTDTQYF. This sequence joins TRBV5-1 and TRBJ2-3; a weak D match, TRBD1 (8 bases). Germline CDR1 reads SGHRS; CDR2 reads YFSETQ. Trimming stripped 4 bases from V and 0 bases from J, with 15 bases between. There are 16 residues in the CDR3.

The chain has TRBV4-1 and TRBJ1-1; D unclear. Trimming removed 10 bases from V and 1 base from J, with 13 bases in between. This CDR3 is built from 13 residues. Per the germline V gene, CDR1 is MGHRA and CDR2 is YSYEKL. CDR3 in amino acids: CATRRQPNTEAFF. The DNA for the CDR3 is TGCGCCACCCGTAGACAACCGAACACTGAAGCTTTCTTT.

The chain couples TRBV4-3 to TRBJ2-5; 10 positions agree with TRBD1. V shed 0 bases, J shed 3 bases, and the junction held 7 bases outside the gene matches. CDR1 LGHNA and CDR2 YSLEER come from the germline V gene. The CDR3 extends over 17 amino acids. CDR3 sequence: CASSQDIPGTGEETQYF. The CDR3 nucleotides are TGCGCCAGCAGCCAAGACATCCCCGGGACAGGGGAAGAGACCCAGTACTTC.

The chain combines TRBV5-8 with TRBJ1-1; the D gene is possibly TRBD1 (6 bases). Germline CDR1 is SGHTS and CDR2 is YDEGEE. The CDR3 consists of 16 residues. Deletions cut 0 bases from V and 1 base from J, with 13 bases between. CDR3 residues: CASSLGHGGANTEAFF. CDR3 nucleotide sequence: TGTGCCAGCAGCTTGGGTCATGGGGGGGCGAACACTGAAGCTTTCTTT.

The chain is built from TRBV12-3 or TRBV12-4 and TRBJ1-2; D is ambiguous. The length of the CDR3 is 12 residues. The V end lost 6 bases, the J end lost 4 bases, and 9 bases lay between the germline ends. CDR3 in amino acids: CASSATVYGYTF. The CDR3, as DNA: TGTGCCAGCAGCGCTACGGTCTATGGCTACACCTTC.

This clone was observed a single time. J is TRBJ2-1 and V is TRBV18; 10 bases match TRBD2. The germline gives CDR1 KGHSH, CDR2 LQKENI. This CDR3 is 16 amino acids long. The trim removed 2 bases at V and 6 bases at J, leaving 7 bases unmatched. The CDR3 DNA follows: TGTGCCAGCTCACCAAGTCCCGGGACTAGCGTCAATGAGCAGTTCTTC. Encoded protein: CASSPSPGTSVNEQFF.

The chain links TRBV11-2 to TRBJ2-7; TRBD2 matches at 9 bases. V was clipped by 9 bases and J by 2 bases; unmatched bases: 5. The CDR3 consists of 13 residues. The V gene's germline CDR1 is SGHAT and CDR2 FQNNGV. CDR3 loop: CASKRGATYEQYV. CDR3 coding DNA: TGTGCCAGTAAGCGGGGGGCCACCTACGAGCAGTACGTC.

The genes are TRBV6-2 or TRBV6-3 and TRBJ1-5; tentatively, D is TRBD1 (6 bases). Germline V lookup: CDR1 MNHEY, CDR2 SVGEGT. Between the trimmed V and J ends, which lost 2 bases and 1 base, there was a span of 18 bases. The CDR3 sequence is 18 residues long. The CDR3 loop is CASSYPKEGVRSNQPQHF. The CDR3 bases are TGTGCCAGCAGTTACCCGAAAGAGGGGGTGCGAAGCAATCAGCCCCAGCATTTT.

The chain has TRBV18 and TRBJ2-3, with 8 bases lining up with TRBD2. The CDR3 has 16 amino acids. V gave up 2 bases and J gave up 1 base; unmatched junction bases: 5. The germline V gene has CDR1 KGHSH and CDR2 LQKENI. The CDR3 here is CASSPAARGGTDTQYF. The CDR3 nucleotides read TGTGCCAGCTCACCAGCCGCGCGGGGGGGCACAGATACGCAGTATTTT.

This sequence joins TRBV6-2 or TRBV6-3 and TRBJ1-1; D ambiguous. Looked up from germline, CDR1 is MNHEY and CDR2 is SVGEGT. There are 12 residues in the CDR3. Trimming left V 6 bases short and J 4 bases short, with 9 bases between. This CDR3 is CASSDAGTEAFF. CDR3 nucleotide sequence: TGTGCCAGCAGCGATGCGGGCACTGAAGCTTTCTTT.

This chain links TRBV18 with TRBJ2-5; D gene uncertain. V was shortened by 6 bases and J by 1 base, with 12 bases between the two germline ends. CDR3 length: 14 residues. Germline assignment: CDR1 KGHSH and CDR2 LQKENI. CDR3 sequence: CASSWTETQETQYF. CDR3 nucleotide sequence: TGTGCCAGCTCGTGGACGGAGACCCAAGAGACCCAGTACTTC.

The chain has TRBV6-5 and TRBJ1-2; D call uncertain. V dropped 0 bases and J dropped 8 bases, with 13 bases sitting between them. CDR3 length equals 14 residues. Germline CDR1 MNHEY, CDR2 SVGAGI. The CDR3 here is CASSYSPGGRGYTF. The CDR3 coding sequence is TGTGCCAGCAGTTACTCCCCGGGAGGGCGAGGCTACACCTTC.

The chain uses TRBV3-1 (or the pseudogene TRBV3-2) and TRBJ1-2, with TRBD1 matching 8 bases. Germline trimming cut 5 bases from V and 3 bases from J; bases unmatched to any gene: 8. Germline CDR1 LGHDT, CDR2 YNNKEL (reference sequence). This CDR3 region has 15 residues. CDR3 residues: CASSTGQELHYGYTF. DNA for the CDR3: TGTGCCAGCAGCACGGGACAGGAGTTACACTATGGCTACACCTTC.

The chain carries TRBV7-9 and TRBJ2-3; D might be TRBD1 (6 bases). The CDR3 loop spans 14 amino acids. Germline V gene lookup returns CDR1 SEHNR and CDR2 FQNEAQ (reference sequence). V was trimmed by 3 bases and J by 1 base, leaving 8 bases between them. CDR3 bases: TGTGCCAGCAGCTTTTCAGGGGGCACAGATACGCAGTATTTT. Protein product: CASSFSGGTDTQYF.

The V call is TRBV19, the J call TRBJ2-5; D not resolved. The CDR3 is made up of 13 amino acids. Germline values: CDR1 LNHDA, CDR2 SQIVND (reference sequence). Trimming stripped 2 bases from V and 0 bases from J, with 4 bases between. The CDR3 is CASSIRDQETQYF. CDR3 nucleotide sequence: TGTGCCAGTAGTATAAGGGACCAAGAGACCCAGTACTTC. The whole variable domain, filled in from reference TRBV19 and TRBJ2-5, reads DGGITQSPKYLFRKEGQNVTLSCEQNLNHDAMYWYRQDPGQGLRLIYYSQIVNDFQKGDIAEGYSVSREKKESFPLTVTSAQKNPTAFYLCASSIRDQETQYFGPGTRLLVL.

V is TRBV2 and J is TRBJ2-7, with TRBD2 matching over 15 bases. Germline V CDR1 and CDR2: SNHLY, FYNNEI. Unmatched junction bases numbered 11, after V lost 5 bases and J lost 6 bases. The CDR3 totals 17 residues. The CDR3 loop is CASSLPGLAGGRFEQYV. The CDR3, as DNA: TGTGCCAGCAGTCTCCCGGGACTAGCGGGGGGAAGGTTCGAGCAGTACGTC.